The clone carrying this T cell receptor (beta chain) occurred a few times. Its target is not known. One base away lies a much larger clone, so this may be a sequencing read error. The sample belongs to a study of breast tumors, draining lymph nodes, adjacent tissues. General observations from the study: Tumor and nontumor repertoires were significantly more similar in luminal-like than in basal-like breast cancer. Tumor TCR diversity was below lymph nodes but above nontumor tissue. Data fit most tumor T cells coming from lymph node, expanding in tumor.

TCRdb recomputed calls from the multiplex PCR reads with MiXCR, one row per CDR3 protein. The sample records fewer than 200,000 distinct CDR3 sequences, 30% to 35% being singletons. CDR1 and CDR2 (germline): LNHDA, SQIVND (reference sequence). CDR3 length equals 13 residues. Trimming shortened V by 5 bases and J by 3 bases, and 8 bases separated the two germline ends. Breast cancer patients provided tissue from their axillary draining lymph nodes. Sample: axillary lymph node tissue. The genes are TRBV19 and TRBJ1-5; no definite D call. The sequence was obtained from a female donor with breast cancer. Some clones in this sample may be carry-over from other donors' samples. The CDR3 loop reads CASSETLNQPQHF. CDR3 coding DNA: TGTGCCAGTAGTGAGACACTCAATCAGCCCCAGCATTTT.